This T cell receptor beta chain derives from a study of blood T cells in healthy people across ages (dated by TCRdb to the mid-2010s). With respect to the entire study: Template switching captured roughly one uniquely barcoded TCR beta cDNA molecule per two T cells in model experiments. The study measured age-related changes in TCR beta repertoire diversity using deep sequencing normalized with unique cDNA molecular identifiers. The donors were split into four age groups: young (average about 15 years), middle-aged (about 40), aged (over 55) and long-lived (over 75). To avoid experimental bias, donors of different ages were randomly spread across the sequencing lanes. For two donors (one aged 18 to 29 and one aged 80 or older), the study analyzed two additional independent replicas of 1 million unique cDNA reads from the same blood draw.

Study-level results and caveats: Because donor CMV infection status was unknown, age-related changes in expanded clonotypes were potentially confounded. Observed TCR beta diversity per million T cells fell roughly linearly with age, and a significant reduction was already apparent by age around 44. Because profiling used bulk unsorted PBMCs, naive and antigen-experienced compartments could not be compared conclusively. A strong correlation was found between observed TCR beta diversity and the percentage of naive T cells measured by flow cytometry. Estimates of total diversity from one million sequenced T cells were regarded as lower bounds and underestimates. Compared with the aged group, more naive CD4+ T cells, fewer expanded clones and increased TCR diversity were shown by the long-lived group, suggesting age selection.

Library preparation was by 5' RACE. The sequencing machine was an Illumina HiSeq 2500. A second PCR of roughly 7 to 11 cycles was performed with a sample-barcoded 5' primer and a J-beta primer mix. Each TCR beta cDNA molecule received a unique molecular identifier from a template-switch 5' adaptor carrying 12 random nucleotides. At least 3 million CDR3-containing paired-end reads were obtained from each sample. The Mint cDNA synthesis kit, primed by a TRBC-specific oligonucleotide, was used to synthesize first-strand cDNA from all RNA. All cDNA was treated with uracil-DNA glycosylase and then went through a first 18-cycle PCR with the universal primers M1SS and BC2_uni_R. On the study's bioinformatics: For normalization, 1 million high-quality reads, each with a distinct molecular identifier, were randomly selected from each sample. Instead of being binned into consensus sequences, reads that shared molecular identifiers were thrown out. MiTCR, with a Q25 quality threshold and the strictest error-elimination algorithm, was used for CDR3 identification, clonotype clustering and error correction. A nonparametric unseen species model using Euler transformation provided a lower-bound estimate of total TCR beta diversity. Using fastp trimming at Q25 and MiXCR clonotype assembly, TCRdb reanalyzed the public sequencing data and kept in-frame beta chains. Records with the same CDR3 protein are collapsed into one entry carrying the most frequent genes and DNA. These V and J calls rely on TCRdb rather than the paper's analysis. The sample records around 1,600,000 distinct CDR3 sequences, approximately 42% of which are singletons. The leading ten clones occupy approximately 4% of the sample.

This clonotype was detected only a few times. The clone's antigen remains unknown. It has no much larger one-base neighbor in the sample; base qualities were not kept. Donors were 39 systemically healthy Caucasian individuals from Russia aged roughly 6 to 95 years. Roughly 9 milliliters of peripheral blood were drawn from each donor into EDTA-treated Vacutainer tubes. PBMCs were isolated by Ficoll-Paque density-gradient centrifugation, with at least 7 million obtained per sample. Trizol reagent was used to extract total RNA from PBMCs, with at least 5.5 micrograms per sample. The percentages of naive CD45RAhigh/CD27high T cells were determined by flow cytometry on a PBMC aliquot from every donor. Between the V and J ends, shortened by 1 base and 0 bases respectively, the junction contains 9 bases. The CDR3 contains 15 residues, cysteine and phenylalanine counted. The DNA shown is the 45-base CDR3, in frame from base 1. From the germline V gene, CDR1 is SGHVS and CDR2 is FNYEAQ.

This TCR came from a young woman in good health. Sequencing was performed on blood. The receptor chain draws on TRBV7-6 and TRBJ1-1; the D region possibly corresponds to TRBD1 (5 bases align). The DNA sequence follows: TGTGCCAGCAGCTTAGTTCTAGGGGTGAACACTGAAGCTTTCTTT. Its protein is CASSLVLGVNTEAFF.